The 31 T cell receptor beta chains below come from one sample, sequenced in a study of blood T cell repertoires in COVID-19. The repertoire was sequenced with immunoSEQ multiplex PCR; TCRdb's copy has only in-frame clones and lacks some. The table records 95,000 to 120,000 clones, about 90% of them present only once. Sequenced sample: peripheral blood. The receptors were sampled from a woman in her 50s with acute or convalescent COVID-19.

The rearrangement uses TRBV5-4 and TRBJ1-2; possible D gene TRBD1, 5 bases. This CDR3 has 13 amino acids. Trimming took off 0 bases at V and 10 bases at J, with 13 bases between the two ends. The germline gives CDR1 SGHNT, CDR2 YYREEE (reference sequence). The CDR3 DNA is TGTGCCAGCAGCTTGGCAGGGAAGATACTCTACACCTTC. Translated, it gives CASSLAGKILYTF.

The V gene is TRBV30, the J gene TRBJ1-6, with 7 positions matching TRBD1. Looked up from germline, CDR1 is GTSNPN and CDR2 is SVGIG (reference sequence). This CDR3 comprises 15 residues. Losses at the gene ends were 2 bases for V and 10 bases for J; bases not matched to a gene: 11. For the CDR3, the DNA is TGTGCCTGGAGTCTTATGACAGGGACTAGATCACCCCTCCACTTT. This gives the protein CAWSLMTGTRSPLHF.

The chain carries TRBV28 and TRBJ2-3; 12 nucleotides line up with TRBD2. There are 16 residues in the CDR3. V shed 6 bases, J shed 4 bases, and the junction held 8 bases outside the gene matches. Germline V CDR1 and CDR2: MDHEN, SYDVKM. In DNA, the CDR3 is TGTGCCAGCAGATTCCTACTAGCGGGAGGCTCAGATACGCAGTATTTT. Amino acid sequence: CASRFLLAGGSDTQYF.

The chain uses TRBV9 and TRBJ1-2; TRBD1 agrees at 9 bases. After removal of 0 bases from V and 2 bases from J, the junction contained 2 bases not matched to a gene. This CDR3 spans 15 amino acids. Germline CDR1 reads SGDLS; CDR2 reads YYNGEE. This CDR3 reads CASSVAGQGNYGYTF. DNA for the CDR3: TGTGCCAGCAGCGTAGCGGGACAGGGCAACTATGGCTACACCTTC.

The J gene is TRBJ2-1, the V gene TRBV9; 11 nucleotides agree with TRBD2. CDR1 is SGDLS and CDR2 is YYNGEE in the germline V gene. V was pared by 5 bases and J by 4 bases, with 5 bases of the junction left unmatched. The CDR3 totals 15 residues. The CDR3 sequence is CASSSGGAPYNEQFF. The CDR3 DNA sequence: TGTGCCAGCAGTAGCGGGGGGGCACCTTACAATGAGCAGTTCTTC.

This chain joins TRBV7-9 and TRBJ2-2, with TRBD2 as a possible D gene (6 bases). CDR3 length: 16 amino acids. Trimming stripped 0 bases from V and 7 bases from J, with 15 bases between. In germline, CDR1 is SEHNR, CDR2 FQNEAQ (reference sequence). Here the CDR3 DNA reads TGTGCCAGCAGCTTAGCGGGAGGCAAATGGAGCGGGGAGCTGTTTTTT. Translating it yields CASSLAGGKWSGELFF.

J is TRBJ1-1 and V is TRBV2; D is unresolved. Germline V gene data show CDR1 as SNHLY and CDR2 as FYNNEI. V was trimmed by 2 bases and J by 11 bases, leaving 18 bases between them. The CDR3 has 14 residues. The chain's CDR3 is CASSEFERVGEAFF. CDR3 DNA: TGTGCCAGCAGTGAATTTGAGAGGGTCGGGGAGGCTTTCTTT.

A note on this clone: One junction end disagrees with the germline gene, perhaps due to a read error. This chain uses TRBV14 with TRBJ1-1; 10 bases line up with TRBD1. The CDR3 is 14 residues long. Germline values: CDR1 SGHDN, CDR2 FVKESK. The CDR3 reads CASSKDRGNAEAFF. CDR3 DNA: TGTGCCAGCAGCAAGGACAGGGGGAACGCTGAAGCTTTCTTT. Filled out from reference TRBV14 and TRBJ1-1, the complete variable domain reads EAGVTQFPSHSVIEKGQTVTLRCDPISGHDNLYWYRRVMGKEIKFLLHFVKESKQDESGMPNNRFLAERTGGTYSTLKVQPAELEDSGVYFCASSKDRGNAEAFFGQGTRLTVV.

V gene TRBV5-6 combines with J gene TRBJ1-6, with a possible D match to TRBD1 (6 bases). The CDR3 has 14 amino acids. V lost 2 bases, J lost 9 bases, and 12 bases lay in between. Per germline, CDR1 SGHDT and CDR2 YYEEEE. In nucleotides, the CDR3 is TGTGCCAGCAGCTTCGGACAGAGTGCTTCACCCCTCCACTTT. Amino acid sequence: CASSFGQSASPLHF.

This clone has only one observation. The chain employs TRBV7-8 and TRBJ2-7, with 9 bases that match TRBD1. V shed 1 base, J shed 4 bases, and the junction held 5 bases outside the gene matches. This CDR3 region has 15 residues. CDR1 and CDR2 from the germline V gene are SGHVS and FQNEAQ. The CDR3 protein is CASSLEGTGRYEQYF. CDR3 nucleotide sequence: TGTGCCAGCAGCTTAGAGGGGACAGGGCGGTACGAGCAGTACTTC.

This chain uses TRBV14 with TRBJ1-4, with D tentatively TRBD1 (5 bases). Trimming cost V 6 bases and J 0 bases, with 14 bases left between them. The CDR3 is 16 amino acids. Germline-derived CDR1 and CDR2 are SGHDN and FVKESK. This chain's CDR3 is CASSRTGDATNEKLFF. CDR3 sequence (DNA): TGTGCCAGCAGTCGGACGGGGGATGCAACTAATGAAAAACTGTTTTTT.

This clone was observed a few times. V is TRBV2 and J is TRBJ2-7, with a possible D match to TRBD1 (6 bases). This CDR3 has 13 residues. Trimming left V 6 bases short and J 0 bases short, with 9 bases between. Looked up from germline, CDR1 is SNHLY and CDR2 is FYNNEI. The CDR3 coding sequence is TGTGCCAGCAGCGAGACAGGCTCCTACGAGCAGTACTTC. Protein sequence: CASSETGSYEQYF.

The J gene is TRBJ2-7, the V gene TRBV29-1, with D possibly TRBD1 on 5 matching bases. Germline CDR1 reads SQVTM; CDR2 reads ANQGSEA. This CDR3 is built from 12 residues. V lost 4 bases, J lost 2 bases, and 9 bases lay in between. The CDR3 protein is CSVGTITYEQYF. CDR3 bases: TGCAGCGTTGGGACAATTACCTACGAGCAGTACTTC.

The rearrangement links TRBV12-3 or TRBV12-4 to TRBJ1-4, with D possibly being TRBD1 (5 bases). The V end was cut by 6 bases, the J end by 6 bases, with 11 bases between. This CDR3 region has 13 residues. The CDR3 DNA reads TGTGCCAGCAGGGGGCTCCCCCATGAAAAACTGTTTTTT. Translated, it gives CASRGLPHEKLFF.

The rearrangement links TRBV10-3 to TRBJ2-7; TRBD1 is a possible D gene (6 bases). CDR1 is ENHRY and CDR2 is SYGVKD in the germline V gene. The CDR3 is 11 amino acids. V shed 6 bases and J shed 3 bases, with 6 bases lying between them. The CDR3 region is CAIRDSYEQYF. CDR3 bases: TGTGCCATCAGGGACAGCTACGAGCAGTACTTC.

CDR3 coding DNA: TGTGCCAGCAGCCGCGGGGGAGAGCGGTCCGAGCAGTACTTC. It specifies CASSRGGERSEQYF. This rearrangement joins TRBV28 to TRBJ2-7, with 7 bases identical to TRBD2. The CDR3 runs 14 residues. Trimming cost V 6 bases and J 6 bases; bases outside gene matches: 11. CDR1 is MDHEN, CDR2 SYDVKM, per germline.

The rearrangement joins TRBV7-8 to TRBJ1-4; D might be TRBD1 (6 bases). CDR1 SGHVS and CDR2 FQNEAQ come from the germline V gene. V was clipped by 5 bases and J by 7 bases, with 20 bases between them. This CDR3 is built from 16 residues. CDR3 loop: CASSHPDSPEGEKLFF. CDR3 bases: TGTGCCAGCAGCCACCCGGACAGCCCGGAAGGTGAAAAACTGTTTTTT.

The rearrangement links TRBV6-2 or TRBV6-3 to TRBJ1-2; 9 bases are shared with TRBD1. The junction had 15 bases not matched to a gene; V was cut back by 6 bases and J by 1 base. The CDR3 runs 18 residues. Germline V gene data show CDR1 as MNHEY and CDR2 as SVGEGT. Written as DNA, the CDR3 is TGTGCCAGCAGCTCCCCGGTACAGGGGGCGAGGGGTAACTATGGCTACACCTTC. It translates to CASSSPVQGARGNYGYTF.

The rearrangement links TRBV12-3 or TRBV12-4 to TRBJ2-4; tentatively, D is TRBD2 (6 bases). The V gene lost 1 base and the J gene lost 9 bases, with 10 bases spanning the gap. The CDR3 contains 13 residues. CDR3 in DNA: TGTGCCAGCAGTTTAGTTATCGGGGGCATTCAGTACTTC. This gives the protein CASSLVIGGIQYF.

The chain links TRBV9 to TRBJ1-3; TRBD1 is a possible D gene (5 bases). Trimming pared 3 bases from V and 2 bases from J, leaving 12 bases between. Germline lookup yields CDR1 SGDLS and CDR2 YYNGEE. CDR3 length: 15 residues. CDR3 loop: CASSAQGAAGNTIYF. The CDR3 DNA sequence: TGTGCCAGCAGCGCTCAAGGGGCTGCTGGAAACACCATATATTTT.

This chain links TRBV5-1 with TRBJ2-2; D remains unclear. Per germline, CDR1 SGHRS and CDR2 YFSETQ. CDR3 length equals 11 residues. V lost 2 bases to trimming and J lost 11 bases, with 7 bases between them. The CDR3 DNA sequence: TGCGCCAGCAGCTTCAGTGGCGAGCTGTTTTTT. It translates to CASSFSGELFF.

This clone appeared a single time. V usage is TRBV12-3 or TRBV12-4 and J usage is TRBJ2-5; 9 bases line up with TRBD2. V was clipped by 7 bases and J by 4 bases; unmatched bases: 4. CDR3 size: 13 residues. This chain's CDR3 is CASTGTSRETQYF. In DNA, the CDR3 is TGTGCCAGCACCGGGACTAGCAGAGAGACCCAGTACTTC.

CDR3 protein: CASSGGLLDSYEQYF. Written as DNA, the CDR3 is TGCGCCAGCAGCGGGGGACTACTTGACTCCTACGAGCAGTACTTC. The rearrangement joins TRBV5-1 to TRBJ2-7, with 7 bases matching TRBD2. CDR3 length equals 15 residues. V shed 4 bases, J shed 0 bases, and the junction held 7 bases outside the gene matches. Germline values: CDR1 SGHRS, CDR2 YFSETQ.

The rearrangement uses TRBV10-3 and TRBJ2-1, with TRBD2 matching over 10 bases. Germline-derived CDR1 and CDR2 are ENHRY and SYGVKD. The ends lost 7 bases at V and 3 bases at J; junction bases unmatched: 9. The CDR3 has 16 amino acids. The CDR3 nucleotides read TGTGCCATCAAAGGGGCGAGCGGGAGGGGCTACAATGAGCAGTTCTTC. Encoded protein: CAIKGASGRGYNEQFF.

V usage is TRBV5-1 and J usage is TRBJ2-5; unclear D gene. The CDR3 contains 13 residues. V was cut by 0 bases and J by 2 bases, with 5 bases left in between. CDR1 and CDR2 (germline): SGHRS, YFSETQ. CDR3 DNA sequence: TGCGCCAGCAGCTTGGACGCGCAAGAGACCCAGTACTTC. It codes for CASSLDAQETQYF.

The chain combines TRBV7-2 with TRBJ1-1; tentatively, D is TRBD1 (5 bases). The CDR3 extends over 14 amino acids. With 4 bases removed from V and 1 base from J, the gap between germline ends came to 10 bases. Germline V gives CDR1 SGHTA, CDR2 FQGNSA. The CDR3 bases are TGTGCCAGCAGCTATGGGACTGCGAACACTGAAGCTTTCTTT. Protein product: CASSYGTANTEAFF.

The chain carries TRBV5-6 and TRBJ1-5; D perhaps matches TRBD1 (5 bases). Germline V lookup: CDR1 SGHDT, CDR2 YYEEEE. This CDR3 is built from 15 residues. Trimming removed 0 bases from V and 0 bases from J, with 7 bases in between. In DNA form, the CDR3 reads TGTGCCAGCAGCTTGGGACAGAATAGCAATCAGCCCCAGCATTTT. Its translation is CASSLGQNSNQPQHF. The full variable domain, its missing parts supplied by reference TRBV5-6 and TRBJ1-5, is DAGVTQSPTHLIKTRGQQVTLRCSPKSGHDTVSWYQQALGQGPQFIFQYYEEEERQRGNFPDRFSGHQFPNYSSELNVNALLLGDSALYLCASSLGQNSNQPQHFGDGTRLSIL.

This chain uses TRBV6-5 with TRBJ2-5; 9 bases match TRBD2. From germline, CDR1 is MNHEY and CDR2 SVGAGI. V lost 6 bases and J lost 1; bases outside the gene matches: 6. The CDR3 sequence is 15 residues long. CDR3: CASRPLAGLQETQYF. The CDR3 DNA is TGTGCCAGCAGGCCACTAGCGGGCCTCCAAGAGACCCAGTACTTC.

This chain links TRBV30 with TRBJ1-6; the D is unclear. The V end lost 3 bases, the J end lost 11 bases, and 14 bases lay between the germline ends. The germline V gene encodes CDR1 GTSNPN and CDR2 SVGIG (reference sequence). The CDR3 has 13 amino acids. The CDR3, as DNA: TGTGCCTGGAGGTTGGAGGAGCCGGCACCCCTCCACTTT. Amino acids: CAWRLEEPAPLHF. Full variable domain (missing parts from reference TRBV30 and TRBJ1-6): SQTIHQWPATLVQPVGSPLSLECTVEGTSNPNLYWYRQAAGRGLQLLFYSVGIGQISSEVPQNLSASRPQDRQFILSSKKLLLSDSGFYLCAWRLEEPAPLHFGNGTRLTVT.

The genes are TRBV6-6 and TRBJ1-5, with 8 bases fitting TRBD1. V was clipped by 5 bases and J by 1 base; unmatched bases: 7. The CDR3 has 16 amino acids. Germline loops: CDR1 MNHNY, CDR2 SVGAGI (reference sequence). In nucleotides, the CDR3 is TGTGCCAGCAGTCCACCAGGGACAGGCAGCAATCAGCCCCAGCATTTT. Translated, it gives CASSPPGTGSNQPQHF.

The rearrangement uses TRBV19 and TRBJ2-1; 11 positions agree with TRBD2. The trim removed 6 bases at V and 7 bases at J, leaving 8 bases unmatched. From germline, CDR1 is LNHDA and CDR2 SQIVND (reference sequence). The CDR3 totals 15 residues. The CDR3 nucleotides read TGTGCCAGTAGGACGGGACTAGCGGCCTTGAATGAGCAGTTCTTC. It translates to CASRTGLAALNEQFF.